The clone carrying this T cell receptor beta chain was detected many times. Its antigen is unidentified. This entry is derived from a study of CD8+CD57+ T cells in acquired aplastic anemia. Background on the study: Mean DNA quantity obtained from sorted CD4+ and CD8+ cells was about 3 ug. Study observations and caveats: Both patients and controls carried the same twenty-nine CD8+ CDR3 sequences.

Sequencing involved patients with CD8+CD57+ cell expansion previously shown by flow cytometry. It was genomic DNA that served as the template for profiling TCR beta VDJ and CDR3. TCRdb called the reads again in MiXCR, with one record for every CDR3 protein. The sample includes 200,000 to 250,000 distinct CDR3 sequences, about half of them seen just once. CDR3 length: 16 amino acids. The V gene's germline CDR1 is MNHEY and CDR2 SVGAGI. V gave up 7 bases and J gave up 0 bases; unmatched junction bases: 7. The chain carries TRBV6-5 and TRBJ2-7, with 12 positions matching TRBD2. The origin of this receptor is a human donor with aplastic anemia. Sequencing was carried out using sorted CD4+, CD8+, or CD8+CD57+ T cells (not recorded which) from PBMCs. The CDR3 here is CASTPLAGGSSYEQYF. Here the CDR3 DNA reads TGTGCCAGCACCCCCCTAGCGGGGGGGAGCTCCTACGAGCAGTACTTC.